The clone carrying this TCR beta chain showed up just a few times. Some clones are missing from TCRdb's copy, which holds only in-frame ones; the method was immunoSEQ multiplex PCR. Here the sample spans fewer than 250,000 clones, about 83% being singletons. Germline CDR1 is SGHRS and CDR2 is YFSETQ. The germline V and J ends were trimmed by 4 bases and 1 base, with 8 bases remaining between them. The CDR3 consists of 14 residues. This specimen comes from a study of blood T cell repertoires in COVID-19. Sequencing used peripheral blood. The chain is built from TRBV5-1 and TRBJ2-2; tentative D call: TRBD1 (5 bases). The receptor comes from a man over 45 with acute or convalescent COVID-19. The chain's CDR3 is CASSPGQNTGELFF. CDR3 in DNA: TGCGCCAGCAGCCCCGGACAGAACACCGGGGAGCTGTTTTTT.